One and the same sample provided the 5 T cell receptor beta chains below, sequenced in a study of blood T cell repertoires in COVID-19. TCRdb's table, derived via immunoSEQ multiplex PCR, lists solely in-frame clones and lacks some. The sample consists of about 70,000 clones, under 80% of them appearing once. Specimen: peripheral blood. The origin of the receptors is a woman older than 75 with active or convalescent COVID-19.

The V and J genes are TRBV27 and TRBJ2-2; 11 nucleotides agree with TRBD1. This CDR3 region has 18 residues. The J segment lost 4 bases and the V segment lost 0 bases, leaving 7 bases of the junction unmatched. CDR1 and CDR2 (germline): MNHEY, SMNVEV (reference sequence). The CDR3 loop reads CASSLSSYGTGGTGELFF. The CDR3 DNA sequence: TGTGCCAGCAGTTTATCTTCGTACGGGACAGGGGGCACCGGGGAGCTGTTTTTT.

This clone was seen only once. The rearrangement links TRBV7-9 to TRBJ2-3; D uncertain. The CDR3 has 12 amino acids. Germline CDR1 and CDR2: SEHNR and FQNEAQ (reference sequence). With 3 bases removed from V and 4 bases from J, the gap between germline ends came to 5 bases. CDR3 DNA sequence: TGTGCCAGCAGCTTCGGAGCAGATACGCAGTATTTT. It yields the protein CASSFGADTQYF.

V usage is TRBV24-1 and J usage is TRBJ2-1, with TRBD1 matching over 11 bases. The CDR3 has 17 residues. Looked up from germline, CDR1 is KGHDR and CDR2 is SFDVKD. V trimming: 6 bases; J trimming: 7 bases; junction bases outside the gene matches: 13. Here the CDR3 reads CATSNGTGGLVRNEQFF. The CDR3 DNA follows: TGTGCCACCAGTAATGGGACAGGGGGACTAGTAAGGAATGAGCAGTTCTTC.

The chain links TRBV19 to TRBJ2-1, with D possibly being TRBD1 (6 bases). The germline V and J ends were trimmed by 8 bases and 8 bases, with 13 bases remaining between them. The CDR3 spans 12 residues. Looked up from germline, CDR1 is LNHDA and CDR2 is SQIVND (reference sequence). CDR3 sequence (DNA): TGTGCCAGTCGTCAGGGGTTCCATGAGCAGTTCTTC. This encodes CASRQGFHEQFF. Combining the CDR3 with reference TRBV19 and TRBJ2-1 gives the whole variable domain DGGITQSPKYLFRKEGQNVTLSCEQNLNHDAMYWYRQDPGQGLRLIYYSQIVNDFQKGDIAEGYSVSREKKESFPLTVTSAQKNPTAFYLCASRQGFHEQFFGPGTRLTVL.

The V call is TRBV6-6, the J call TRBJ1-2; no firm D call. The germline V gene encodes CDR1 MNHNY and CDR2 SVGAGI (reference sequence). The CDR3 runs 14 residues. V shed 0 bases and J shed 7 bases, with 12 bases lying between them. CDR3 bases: TGTGCCAGCAGTTACTCGGGAGTTGAAGGTGGCTACACCTTC. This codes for CASSYSGVEGGYTF.